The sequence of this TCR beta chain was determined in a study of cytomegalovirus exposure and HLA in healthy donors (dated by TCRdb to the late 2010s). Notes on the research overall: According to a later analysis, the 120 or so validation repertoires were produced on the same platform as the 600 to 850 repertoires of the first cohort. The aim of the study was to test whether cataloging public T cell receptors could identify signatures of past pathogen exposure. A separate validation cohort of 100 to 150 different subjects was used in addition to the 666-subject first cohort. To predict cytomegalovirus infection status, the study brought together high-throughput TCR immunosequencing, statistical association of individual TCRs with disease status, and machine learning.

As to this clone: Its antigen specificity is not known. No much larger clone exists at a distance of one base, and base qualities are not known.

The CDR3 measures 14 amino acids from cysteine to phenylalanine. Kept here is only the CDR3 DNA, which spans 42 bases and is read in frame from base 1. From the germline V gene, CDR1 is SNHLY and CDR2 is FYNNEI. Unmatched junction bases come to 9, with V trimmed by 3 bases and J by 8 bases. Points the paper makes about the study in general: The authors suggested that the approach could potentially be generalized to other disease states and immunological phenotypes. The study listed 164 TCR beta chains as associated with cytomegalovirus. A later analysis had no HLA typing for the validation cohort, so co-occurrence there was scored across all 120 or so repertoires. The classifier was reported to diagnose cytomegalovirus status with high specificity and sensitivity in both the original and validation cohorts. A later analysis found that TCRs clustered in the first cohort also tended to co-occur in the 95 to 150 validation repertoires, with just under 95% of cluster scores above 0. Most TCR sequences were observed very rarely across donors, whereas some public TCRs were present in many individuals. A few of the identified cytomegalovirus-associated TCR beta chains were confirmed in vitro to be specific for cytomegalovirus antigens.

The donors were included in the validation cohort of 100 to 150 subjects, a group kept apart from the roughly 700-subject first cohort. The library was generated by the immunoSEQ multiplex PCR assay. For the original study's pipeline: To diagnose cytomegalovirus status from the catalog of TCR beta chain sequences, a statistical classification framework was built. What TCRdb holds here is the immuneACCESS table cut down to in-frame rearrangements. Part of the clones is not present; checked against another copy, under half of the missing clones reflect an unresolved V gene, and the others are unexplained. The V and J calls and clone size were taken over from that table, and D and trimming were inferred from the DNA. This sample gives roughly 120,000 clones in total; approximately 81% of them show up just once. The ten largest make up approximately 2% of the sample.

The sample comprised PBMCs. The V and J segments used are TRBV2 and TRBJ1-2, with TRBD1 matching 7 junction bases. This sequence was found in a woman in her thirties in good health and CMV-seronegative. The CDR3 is CASSENEGARGYTF. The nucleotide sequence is TGTGCCAGCAGTGAGAATGAGGGGGCTCGGGGCTACACCTTC.